The 2 T cell receptor beta chains presented below share a single source sample, sequenced in a study of T-cell memory formation after mild COVID-19. MiXCR, applied by TCRdb to the 5' RACE reads, yields one record per CDR3 protein. The data contain under 250,000 distinct CDR3 sequences, 10% of them seen just once; the ten biggest clones take up around 3.3%. Sequenced sample: PBMCs or a T cell subset sorted from them (not recorded which). The receptors shown here come from a man aged 18 to 29 who had mild COVID-19 (a few samples of this study predate the infection). Cell type and time point are not known.

This clonotype was seen a few times. The genes are TRBV28 and TRBJ2-5, with D possibly TRBD2 on 7 matching bases. This CDR3 has 14 amino acids. The germline gives CDR1 MDHEN, CDR2 SYDVKM. The V and J ends lost 2 bases and 6 bases respectively, with 13 bases between them. The CDR3 spells CASSLEQGGKTQYF. For the CDR3, the DNA is TGTGCCAGCAGTTTAGAACAGGGAGGGAAGACCCAGTACTTC.

The sample holds a few counts of this clonotype. The chain has TRBV6-1 and TRBJ1-2; 9 bases map to TRBD1. CDR3 length: 13 amino acids. J lost 2 bases, V lost 6 bases, and 1 base had no gene match. Germline lookup yields CDR1 MNHNS and CDR2 SASEGT. The CDR3, as DNA: TGTGCCAGCAGGGGGACAGGGAACTATGGCTACACCTTC. It specifies CASRGTGNYGYTF.